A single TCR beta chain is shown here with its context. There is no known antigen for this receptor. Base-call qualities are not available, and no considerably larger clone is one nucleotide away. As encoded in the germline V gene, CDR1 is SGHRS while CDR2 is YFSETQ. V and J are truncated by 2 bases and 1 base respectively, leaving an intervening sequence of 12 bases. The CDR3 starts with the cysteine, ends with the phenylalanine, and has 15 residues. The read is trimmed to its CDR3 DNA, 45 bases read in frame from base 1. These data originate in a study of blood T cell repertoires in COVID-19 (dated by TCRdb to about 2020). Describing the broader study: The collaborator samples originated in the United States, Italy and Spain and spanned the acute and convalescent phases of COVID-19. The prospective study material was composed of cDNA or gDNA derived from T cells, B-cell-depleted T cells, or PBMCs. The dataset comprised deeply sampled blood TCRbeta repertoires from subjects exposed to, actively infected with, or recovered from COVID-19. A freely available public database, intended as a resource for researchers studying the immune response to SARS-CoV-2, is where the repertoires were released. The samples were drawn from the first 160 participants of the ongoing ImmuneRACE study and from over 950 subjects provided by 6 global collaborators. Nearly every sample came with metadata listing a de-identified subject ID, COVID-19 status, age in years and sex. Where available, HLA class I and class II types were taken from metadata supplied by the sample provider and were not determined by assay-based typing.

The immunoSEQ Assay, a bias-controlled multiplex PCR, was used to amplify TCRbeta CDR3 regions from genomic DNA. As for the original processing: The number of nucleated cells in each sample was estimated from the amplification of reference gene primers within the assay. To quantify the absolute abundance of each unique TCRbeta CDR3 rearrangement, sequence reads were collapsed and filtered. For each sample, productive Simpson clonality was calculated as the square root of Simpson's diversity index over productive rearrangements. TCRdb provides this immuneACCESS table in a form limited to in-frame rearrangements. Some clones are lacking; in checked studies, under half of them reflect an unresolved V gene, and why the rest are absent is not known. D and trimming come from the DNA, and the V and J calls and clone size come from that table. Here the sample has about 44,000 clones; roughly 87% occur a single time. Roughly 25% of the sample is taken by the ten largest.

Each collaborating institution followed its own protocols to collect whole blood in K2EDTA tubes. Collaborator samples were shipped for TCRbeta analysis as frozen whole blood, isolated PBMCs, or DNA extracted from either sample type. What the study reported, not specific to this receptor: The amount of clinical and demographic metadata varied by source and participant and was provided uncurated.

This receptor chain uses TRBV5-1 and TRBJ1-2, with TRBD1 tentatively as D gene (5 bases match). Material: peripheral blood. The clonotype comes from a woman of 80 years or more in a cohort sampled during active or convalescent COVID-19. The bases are TGCGCCAGCAGCTTTTTACTGGGGCATAACTATGGCTACACCTTC. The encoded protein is CASSFLLGHNYGYTF.